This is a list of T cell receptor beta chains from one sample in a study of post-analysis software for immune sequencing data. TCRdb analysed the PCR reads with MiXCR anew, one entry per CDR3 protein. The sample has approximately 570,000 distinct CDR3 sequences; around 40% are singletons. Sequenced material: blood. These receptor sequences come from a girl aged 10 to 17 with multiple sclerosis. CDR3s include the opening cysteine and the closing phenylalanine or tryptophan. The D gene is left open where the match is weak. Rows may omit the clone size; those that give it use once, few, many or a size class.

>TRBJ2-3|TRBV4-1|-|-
CASSLKEAGTRTDTQYF
TGCGCCAGCAGCCTTAAGGAGGCGGGGACCCGCACAGATACGCAGTATTTT
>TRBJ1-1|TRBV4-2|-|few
CASSQETGRGFDTEAFF
TGTGCCAGCAGCCAAGAAACAGGGAGAGGCTTTGACACTGAAGCTTTCTTT
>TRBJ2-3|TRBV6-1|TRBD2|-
CASSFLTGGATDTQYF
TGTGCCAGCAGCTTCCTCACCGGGGGGGCCACAGATACGCAGTATTTT
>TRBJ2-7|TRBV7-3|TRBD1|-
CASSPQGAAYEQYF
TGTGCCAGCAGCCCACAGGGGGCCGCCTACGAGCAGTACTTC
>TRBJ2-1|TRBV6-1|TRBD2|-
CASSEGLAGYNEQFF
TGTGCCAGCAGTGAAGGACTAGCGGGATACAATGAGCAGTTCTTC
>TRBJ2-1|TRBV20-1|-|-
CSQKTRLSNEQFF
TGCAGCCAGAAGACTAGACTTTCCAATGAGCAGTTCTTC
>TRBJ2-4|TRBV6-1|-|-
CASSASGKGLAKNIQYF
TGTGCCAGCAGTGCCTCCGGGAAGGGACTAGCCAAAAACATTCAGTACTTC
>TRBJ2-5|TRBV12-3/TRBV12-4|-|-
CASSLDPLQETQYF
TGTGCCAGCAGTTTAGACCCCTTACAAGAGACCCAGTACTTC
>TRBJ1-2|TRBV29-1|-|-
CSVGEVYGYTF
TGCAGCGTTGGGGAAGTTTATGGCTACACCTTC
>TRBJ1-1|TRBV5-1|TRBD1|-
CASSFPPGQKNTEAFF
TGCGCCAGCAGCTTTCCCCCGGGACAGAAAAACACTGAAGCTTTCTTT
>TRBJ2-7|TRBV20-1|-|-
CSVGDSNSHEQYF
TGCAGTGTAGGGGACTCTAATTCCCACGAGCAGTACTTC
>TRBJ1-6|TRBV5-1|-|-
CASKLGSSYNSPLHF
TGCGCCAGCAAGTTGGGGAGCTCCTATAATTCACCCCTCCACTTT
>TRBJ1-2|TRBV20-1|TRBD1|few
CSARVAGGDYGYTF
TGCAGTGCTAGAGTAGCAGGGGGTGACTATGGCTACACCTTC
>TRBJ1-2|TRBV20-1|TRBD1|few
CSAGDRVYGYTF
TGCAGTGCCGGGGACAGGGTCTATGGCTACACCTTC
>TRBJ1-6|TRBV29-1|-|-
CSVDGGSPGSPLHF
TGCAGCGTTGATGGAGGGTCGCCGGGGTCACCCCTCCACTTT
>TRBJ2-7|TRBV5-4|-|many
CASFAFGRGYEQYF
TGTGCCAGCTTCGCTTTCGGTAGGGGATACGAGCAGTACTTC
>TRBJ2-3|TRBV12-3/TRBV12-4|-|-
CASASGRTSTDVKYF
TGTGCCAGCGCGTCGGGCCGAACTAGCACAGATGTGAAGTATTTT
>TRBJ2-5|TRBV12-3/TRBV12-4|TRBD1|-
CASSFGTEETQYF
TGTGCCAGCAGTTTTGGGACAGAAGAGACCCAGTACTTC
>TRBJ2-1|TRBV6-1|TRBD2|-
CASSEISGRALSNEQFF
TGTGCCAGCAGTGAAATTAGCGGGAGGGCCTTGAGTAATGAGCAGTTCTTC
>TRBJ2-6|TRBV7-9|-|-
CASSLELYSGANVLTF
TGTGCCAGCAGCTTAGAATTATACTCTGGGGCCAACGTCCTGACTTTC
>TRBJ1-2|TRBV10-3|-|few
CAISESWAATYGYTF
TGTGCCATCAGTGAGTCTTGGGCAGCCACCTATGGCTACACCTTC
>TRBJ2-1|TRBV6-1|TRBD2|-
CASSEELAGYNEQFF
TGTGCCAGCAGTGAAGAGCTAGCGGGGTACAATGAGCAGTTCTTC
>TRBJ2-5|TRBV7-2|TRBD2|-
CASSRGLAGDQETQYF
TGTGCCAGCAGCCGTGGACTAGCGGGGGACCAAGAGACCCAGTACTTC
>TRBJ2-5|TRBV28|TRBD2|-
CASSVGTSMKTQYF
TGTGCCAGCAGTGTCGGGACTAGCATGAAGACCCAGTACTTC
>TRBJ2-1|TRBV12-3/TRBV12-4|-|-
CASSSMGDEQFF
TGTGCCAGCAGTTCAATGGGCGATGAGCAGTTCTTC
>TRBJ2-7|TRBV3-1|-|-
CASSQESWERYF
TGTGCCAGCAGCCAAGAGAGCTGGGAGCGGTACTTC
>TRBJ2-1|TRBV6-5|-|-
CASSPGDPRNEQFF
TGTGCCAGCAGCCCAGGGGACCCGCGCAATGAGCAGTTCTTC
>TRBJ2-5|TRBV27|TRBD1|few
CASSSVGGLETQYF
TGTGCCAGCAGTTCTGTAGGGGGCCTGGAGACCCAGTACTTC
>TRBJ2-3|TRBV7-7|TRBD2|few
CTRGTSGNGTDTQYF
TGTACTAGAGGGACTAGCGGGAATGGGACAGATACGCAGTATTTT
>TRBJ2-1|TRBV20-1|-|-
CSGGSYNEQFF
TGCAGTGGGGGGTCCTACAATGAGCAGTTCTTC
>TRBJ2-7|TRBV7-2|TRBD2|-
CASSWPGLAGYEQYF
TGTGCCAGCAGCTGGCCGGGACTAGCGGGCTACGAGCAGTACTTC
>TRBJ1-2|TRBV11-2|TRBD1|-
CASSPTTGCDGYTF
TGTGCCAGCAGCCCAACGACAGGGTGCGATGGCTACACCTTC
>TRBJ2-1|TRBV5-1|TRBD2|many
CASSLGLADYNEQFF
TGTGCCAGCAGCTTAGGGCTAGCGGACTACAATGAGCAGTTCTTC
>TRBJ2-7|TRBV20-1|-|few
CSARDLKGARGEQYF
TGCAGTGCTAGAGATCTTAAAGGAGCTCGTGGCGAGCAGTACTTC
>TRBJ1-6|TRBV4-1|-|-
CASSQDPGAQSPLHF
TGCGCCAGCAGCCAAGATCCAGGGGCTCAATCACCCCTCCACTTT
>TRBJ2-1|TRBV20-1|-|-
CSTRRGSYNEQFF
TGCAGTACTAGGAGGGGGTCCTACAACGAGCAGTTCTTC
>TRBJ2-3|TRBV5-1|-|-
CASSLDRDTDTQYF
TGCGCCAGCAGCTTGGACAGGGACACAGATACGCAGTATTTT